This T cell receptor (beta chain) was retrieved from a study of T cells in Graves' hyperthyroidism and ophthalmopathy. This CDR3 has 15 amino acids. Germline CDR1 is MDHEN and CDR2 is SYDVKM. V lost 6 bases and J 1 base, leaving 15 bases between the germline ends. Using RNA transcripts as the source, TCR beta CDR3 regions were amplified. HTBI primers drove first-round RT-PCR of the TCR CDR3. TCRdb re-called the multiplex PCR reads with MiXCR, one entry per CDR3 protein. Among approximately 640,000 distinct CDR3 sequences listed, roughly 17% were seen once. The chain uses TRBV28 and TRBJ1-1, with D perhaps matching TRBD1 (5 bases). The sequenced material came from blood. This receptor was obtained from a man in his fifties or sixties with Graves' hyperthyroidism. CDR3 sequence (DNA): TGTGCCAGCAGCTACCGAGGACACCAGAACACTGAAGCTTTCTTT. Translated: CASSYRGHQNTEAFF. The whole variable domain, remainder taken from reference TRBV28 and TRBJ1-1, is DVKVTQSSRYLVKRTGEKVFLECVQDMDHENMFWYRQDPGLGLRLIYFSYDVKMKEKGDIPEGYSVSREKKERFSLILESASTNQTSMYLCASSYRGHQNTEAFFGQGTRLTVV.